Here is one T cell receptor beta chain with its context. It lacks a known antigen. The input lacks base qualities; no much larger clone sits a single base away. This specimen belongs to a study of blood T cell repertoires in COVID-19 (dated by TCRdb to the early 2020s). Notes on the research overall: Samples covering the acute and convalescent phases of COVID-19 were provided by collaborators in the United States, Italy and Spain. The prospective study material was composed of cDNA or gDNA derived from T cells, B-cell-depleted T cells, or PBMCs. The dataset comprised deeply sampled blood TCRbeta repertoires from subjects exposed to, actively infected with, or recovered from COVID-19. The repertoires were released in a freely available public database meant as a resource for research on the immune response to SARS-CoV-2. The samples were drawn from two sources: the first 160 participants of the ongoing ImmuneRACE study, and fewer than 1,500 subjects contributed by 6 global collaborators. Sample metadata almost always included a de-identified subject ID, COVID-19 status, age in years and sex. HLA class I and class II types, where available, came from metadata supplied by the sample provider rather than from assay-based typing. Broad study findings and their caveats: The amount of clinical and demographic metadata varied by source and participant and was provided uncurated.

Whole blood was collected in K2EDTA tubes by collaborating institutions according to the institutions' own protocols. For TCRbeta analysis, collaborator samples were shipped as frozen whole blood, as isolated PBMCs, or as DNA extracted from either sample type. Relative to germline, V is 5 bases shorter and J is 6 bases shorter, with 10 bases between their ends. Sequences MDHEN (CDR1) and SYDVKM (CDR2) are obtained from the germline V gene. Taken from cysteine to phenylalanine, the CDR3 has 12 residues. Solely the CDR3 DNA is kept, with 36 bases framed from the first base. TCRbeta CDR3 regions were amplified from genomic DNA using the immunoSEQ Assay, a bias-controlled multiplex PCR. The study's processing was this. The number of nucleated cells in each sample was estimated from the amplification of reference gene primers within the assay. To quantify the absolute abundance of each unique TCRbeta CDR3 rearrangement, sequence reads were collapsed and filtered. For each sample, productive Simpson clonality was calculated by taking the square root of Simpson's diversity index across productive rearrangements. TCRdb mirrors the immuneACCESS table, restricted to in-frame sequences. Some clones are absent from its copies; in checked studies, under half trace to an unresolved V gene, and the reason for the others is unknown. V and J calls and clone size come straight from that table; D and trimming were deduced from the DNA. This sample gives around 99,000 clones in total; 85% to 95% of them show up just once. Around 1.2% of the sample rests with the top ten.

Material for sequencing was peripheral blood. Recombination joined TRBV28 with TRBJ1-1; a tentative D call is TRBD1 (5 bases match). This clonotype was obtained from a woman aged 25-40 years with acute or convalescent COVID-19. DNA sequence: TGTGCCAGCAGTCGGGGGGTGGCTGAAGCTTTCTTT. It encodes CASSRGVAEAFF.